These T cell receptor beta chains were read from a single sample in a study of regulatory T cells in long-lasting Graves disease. TCRdb re-derived calls from the multiplex PCR reads in MiXCR, one entry per CDR3 protein. The sample holds 550,000 to 700,000 distinct CDR3 sequences, roughly 15% seen once. These records were also assigned to another study, of T cells in Graves' hyperthyroidism and ophthalmopathy.

The sample in question was peripheral blood mononuclear cells (PBMCs), obtained at new diagnosis, from a patient treated with antithyroid drugs. All receptors come from a man younger than 35 with Graves disease. Each CDR3 is given with its conserved first and last residue. A D gene is named only where the DNA matches it firmly. A clone size is listed for some rows: how often the clone was seen (once, few, many), or a class if it is expanded.

size	V	J	D	CDR3	DNA
-	TRBV11-2	TRBJ2-2	-	CASSLGGLGNTGELFF	TGTGCCAGCAGCTTAGGTGGCCTTGGGAACACCGGGGAGCTGTTTTTT
many	TRBV3-1	TRBJ2-5	-	CASSREISETQYF	TGTGCCAGCAGCCGCGAGATTTCGGAGACCCAGTACTTC
-	TRBV12-3/TRBV12-4	TRBJ2-1	TRBD2	CASSPGEARASGVYNEQFF	TGTGCCAGCAGCCCCGGGGAGGCCCGGGCTAGCGGGGTCTACAATGAGCAGTTCTTC
few	TRBV27	TRBJ1-1	-	CASSLGYRPNTEAFF	TGTGCCAGCAGTTTAGGCTACAGGCCGAACACTGAAGCTTTCTTT
-	TRBV13	TRBJ2-5	TRBD1	CASSPRPTGLDETQYF	TGTGCCAGCAGCCCCCGACCGACAGGGTTGGACGAGACCCAGTACTTC
many	TRBV28	TRBJ2-5	-	CASSKASQETQYF	TGTGCCAGCAGTAAAGCCTCGCAAGAGACCCAGTACTTC
many	TRBV5-1	TRBJ2-3	TRBD2	CASSLVRLAGGGTDTQYF	TGCGCCAGCAGCTTGGTACGACTAGCGGGAGGAGGAACAGATACGCAGTATTTT
-	TRBV18	TRBJ2-1	-	CASSRRDSSEQFF	TGTGCCAGCTCACGAAGGGACTCGAGTGAGCAGTTCTTC
-	TRBV20-1	TRBJ2-7	TRBD2	CSALKREESYEQYF	TGCAGTGCCTTAAAGCGGGAGGAGTCCTACGAGCAGTACTTC
few	TRBV2	TRBJ1-5	-	CASRRDRDQPQHF	TGTGCCAGCAGGAGAGACAGAGATCAGCCCCAGCATTTT
few	TRBV6-1	TRBJ1-2	TRBD1	CASRGQGGNYGYTF	TGTGCCAGCAGAGGACAGGGAGGTAACTATGGCTACACCTTC
-	TRBV25-1	TRBJ1-3	-	CASSDLVGSGNTIYF	TGTGCCAGCAGTGACTTGGTAGGCTCTGGAAACACCATATATTTT
many	TRBV28	TRBJ2-7	TRBD1	CASSPPLDRVTYEQYF	TGTGCCAGCAGTCCTCCCCTGGACAGGGTTACCTACGAGCAGTACTTC
many	TRBV3-1	TRBJ2-7	-	CASSQGAMGVYEQYF	TGTGCCAGCAGCCAAGGGGCCATGGGGGTCTACGAGCAGTACTTC
few	TRBV28	TRBJ1-5	-	CASRPSVQPQHF	TGTGCCAGCCGCCCTTCTGTTCAGCCCCAGCATTTT
many	TRBV7-9	TRBJ1-1	-	CASSYGSHTEAFF	TGTGCCAGCAGCTACGGGTCGCATACTGAAGCTTTCTTT
-	TRBV5-1	TRBJ2-1	TRBD1	CASTPGRFTGDEQFF	TGCGCCAGTACCCCGGGGCGCTTCACAGGGGATGAGCAGTTCTTC
-	TRBV7-3	TRBJ2-5	-	CASSPGGLTQETQYF	TGTGCCAGCAGCCCAGGGGGGCTTACCCAAGAGACCCAGTACTTC
few	TRBV10-3	TRBJ1-6	-	CAISESGLDRNSPLHF	TGTGCCATCAGTGAGTCCGGACTGGACAGAAATTCACCCCTCCACTTT
few	TRBV6-1	TRBJ2-2	-	CASSESAANWSGELFF	TGTGCCAGCAGTGAAAGCGCGGCTAACTGGTCCGGGGAGCTGTTTTTT
few	TRBV28	TRBJ1-2	TRBD1	CASSSTLDRGRNYGYTF	TGTGCCAGCAGTTCAACTTTAGACAGGGGGCGAAACTATGGCTACACCTTC
few	TRBV4-1	TRBJ2-7	TRBD2	CASSQETTGLAGDEQYF	TGCGCCAGCAGCCAAGAAACGACGGGACTAGCGGGAGACGAGCAGTACTTC
many	TRBV20-1	TRBJ1-2	TRBD1	CSALRQGANYGYTF	TGCAGTGCTCTACGACAGGGGGCTAACTATGGCTACACCTTC
few	TRBV28	TRBJ1-2	TRBD1	CASSLTRGAYGYTF	TGTGCCAGCAGTTTAACCAGGGGGGCCTATGGCTACACCTTC
many	TRBV5-6	TRBJ1-2	-	CASSLEGSGNGYTF	TGTGCCAGCAGCTTGGAGGGGTCAGGGAATGGCTACACCTTC
-	TRBV2	TRBJ2-7	-	CASSGIHAYEQYF	TGTGCCAGCAGCGGGATCCATGCCTACGAGCAGTACTTC
many	TRBV6-2/TRBV6-3	TRBJ2-7	TRBD2	CASSYGREADEQYF	TGTGCCAGCAGTTACGGGCGGGAGGCAGACGAGCAGTACTTC
-	TRBV15	TRBJ2-1	TRBD1	CATSMAGTAYNEQFF	TGTGCCACCAGCATGGCCGGGACAGCTTACAATGAGCAGTTCTTC
few	TRBV7-9	TRBJ1-1	TRBD1	CASSRGQGSSNTEAFF	TGTGCCAGCAGCCGCGGACAGGGGTCATCTAACACTGAAGCTTTCTTT
few	TRBV6-5	TRBJ1-1	-	CASSYVGEKTEAFF	TGTGCCAGCAGTTACGTCGGCGAAAAGACTGAAGCTTTCTTT
many	TRBV7-9	TRBJ2-7	TRBD1	CASSLAGGEEQYF	TGTGCCAGCAGCTTAGCAGGGGGCGAAGAGCAGTACTTC
-	TRBV5-1	TRBJ2-1	-	CASSFRDGNNEQFF	TGCGCCAGCAGCTTCCGGGACGGCAACAATGAGCAGTTCTTC
-	TRBV5-1	TRBJ2-7	TRBD2	CASSKRTSERAYEQYF	TGCGCCAGCAGCAAACGGACTAGCGAGAGGGCGTACGAGCAGTACTTC
few	TRBV19	TRBJ2-7	-	CASSIAHTTYEQYF	TGTGCCAGTAGTATAGCTCACACAACCTACGAGCAGTACTTC
-	TRBV7-9	TRBJ2-2	-	CASSPLETSTGELFF	TGTGCCAGCAGCCCCCTTGAAACTAGCACCGGGGAGCTGTTTTTT
many	TRBV28	TRBJ2-7	TRBD1	CASSLTWDRSYEQYF	TGTGCCAGCAGTTTAACGTGGGACAGGAGTTACGAGCAGTACTTC
-	TRBV29-1	TRBJ2-7	TRBD1	CSAETGALEQYF	TGCAGCGCCGAGACAGGGGCTCTCGAGCAGTACTTC
-	TRBV7-9	TRBJ1-2	-	CASSLKPGGNYGYTF	TGTGCCAGCAGCTTAAAACCCGGGGGGAACTATGGCTACACCTTC